This TCR beta chain was identified in a study of OX40 agonist ivuxolimab in advanced cancers. Across the whole study: From roughly 20 to 79 years was the age range, with a mean of 60 years, and 65% to 90% were male. Findings and caveats of the study: Relative to CD4+, CD8+ T cells held more expanded clones on average.

This table comes from immunoSEQ multiplex PCR, and its TCRdb copy is limited to in-frame clones, with some not included. Of about 19,000 clones listed, roughly 80% are singletons. A single count supports this clone. Its target is not known. One junction end disagrees with the germline gene, perhaps due to a read error. Germline values: CDR1 SGHRS, CDR2 YFSETQ. The CDR3 is 12 residues long. This material consisted of CD4+ or CD8+ T cells sorted from blood, taken in a trial of the OX40 agonist ivuxolimab. This rearrangement joins TRBV5-1 to TRBJ2-7, with D unclear. This sequence originates from an adult with an advanced solid tumor such as melanoma, head and neck, liver or kidney cancer. The CDR3 is CASSLAGRERDF. The CDR3 DNA sequence: TGCGCCAGCAGCTTGGCCGGAAGGGAACGGGACTTC.